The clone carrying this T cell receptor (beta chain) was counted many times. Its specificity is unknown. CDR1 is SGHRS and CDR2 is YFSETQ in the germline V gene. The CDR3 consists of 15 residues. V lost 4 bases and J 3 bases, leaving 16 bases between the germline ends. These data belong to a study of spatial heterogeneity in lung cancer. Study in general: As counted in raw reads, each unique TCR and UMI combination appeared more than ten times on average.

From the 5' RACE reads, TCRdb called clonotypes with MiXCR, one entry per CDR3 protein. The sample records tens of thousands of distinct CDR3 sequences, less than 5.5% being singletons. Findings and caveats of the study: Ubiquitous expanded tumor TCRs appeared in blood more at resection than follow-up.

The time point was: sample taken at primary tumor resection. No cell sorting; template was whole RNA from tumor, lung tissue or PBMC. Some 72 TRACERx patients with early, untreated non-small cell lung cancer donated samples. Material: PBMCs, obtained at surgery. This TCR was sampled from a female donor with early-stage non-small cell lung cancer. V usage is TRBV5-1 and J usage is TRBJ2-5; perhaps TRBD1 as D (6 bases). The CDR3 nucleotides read TGCGCCAGCAGCCTCCGGGACACACAAAAAGAGACCCAGTACTTC. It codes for CASSLRDTQKETQYF. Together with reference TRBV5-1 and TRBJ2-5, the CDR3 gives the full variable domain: KAGVTQTPRYLIKTRGQQVTLSCSPISGHRSVSWYQQTPGQGLQFLFEYFSETQRNKGNFPGRFSGRQFSNSRSEMNVSTLELGDSALYLCASSLRDTQKETQYFGPGTRLLVL.